What follows are 10 T cell receptor beta chains derived from one specimen sequenced in a study of beta chain features in type 1 diabetes. Study results and caveats: There was a moderate but significant shortening of TCRB CDR3s in all four CD4+ subsets of Type 1 diabetes patients.

The antigens these receptors bind are not known. The investigators reverse transcribed all of the isolated RNA, so they sequenced expressed TCRB transcripts. The assay was immunoSEQ multiplex PCR, and TCRdb's table has in-frame clones only and misses some. This sample has over 150,000 clones, with around a tenth found just once. The sample consisted of central memory CD4+ T cells from blood. The receptors derive from a man aged 30 to 39 with type 1 diabetes.

The chain employs TRBV18 and TRBJ1-1; D is undetermined. CDR1 KGHSH and CDR2 LQKENI come from the germline V gene. This CDR3 contains 14 residues. V was shortened by 0 bases and J by 1 base, with 6 bases between the two germline ends. The CDR3 DNA sequence: TGTGCCAGCTCACCACCACGGGAGAACACTGAAGCTTTCTTT. It codes for CASSPPRENTEAFF. Full variable domain (missing parts from reference TRBV18 and TRBJ1-1): NAGVMQNPRHLVRRRGQEARLRCSPMKGHSHVYWYRQLPEEGLKFMVYLQKENIIDESGMPKERFSAEFPKEGPSILRIQQVVRGDSAAYFCASSPPRENTEAFFGQGTRLTVV.

This clone was seen a handful of times. V and J are TRBV9 and TRBJ2-5, with D possibly TRBD2 on 5 matching bases. Germline CDR1 SGDLS, CDR2 YYNGEE. The CDR3 has 18 amino acids. V shed 0 bases and J shed 2 bases, with 20 bases lying between them. For the CDR3, the DNA is TGTGCCAGCAGCGTAGCCGGGGAGTCCATCTGGGGACAAGAGACCCAGTACTTC. It is translated as CASSVAGESIWGQETQYF.

The J gene is TRBJ2-5, the V gene TRBV4-1; 8 bases are shared with TRBD2. J was trimmed by 5 bases and V by 1 base; bases with no gene match: 6. The V gene's germline CDR1 is MGHRA and CDR2 YSYEKL. CDR3 length: 15 residues. For the CDR3, the DNA is TGCGCCAGCAGCCAAGGACTAGCGTTCGGGGAGACCCAGTACTTC. It translates to CASSQGLAFGETQYF.

This chain uses TRBV29-1 with TRBJ2-1, with 10 bases lining up with TRBD1. Trimming removed 6 bases from V and 2 bases from J; junction bases left unmatched: 10. Germline CDR1 SQVTM, CDR2 ANQGSEA. The CDR3 is 16 residues long. The CDR3 nucleotides read TGCAGCGTGGGGGGGACAGGGGTATCCGCCTACAATGAGCAGTTCTTC. This gives the protein CSVGGTGVSAYNEQFF.

This clone has only a few counts. This chain joins TRBV2 and TRBJ2-3; 8 nucleotides agree with TRBD1. J gave up 2 bases and V 5 bases, and 9 bases lay outside the gene matches. The CDR3 length is 16 residues. Germline V CDR1 and CDR2: SNHLY, FYNNEI. CDR3 amino acids: CASSYRGNAPTDTQYF. The CDR3 DNA is TGTGCCAGCAGTTACAGGGGGAACGCTCCCACAGATACGCAGTATTTT. The variable domain in full, with the rest retrieved from reference TRBV2 and TRBJ2-3, is EPEVTQTPSHQVTQMGQEVILRCVPISNHLYFYWYRQILGQKVEFLVSFYNNEISEKSEIFDDQFSVERPDGSNFTLKIRSTKLEDSAMYFCASSYRGNAPTDTQYFGPGTRLTVL.

This rearrangement joins TRBV4-3 to TRBJ2-1; TRBD2 aligns across 11 bases. The CDR3 covers 17 residues. CDR1 is LGHNA and CDR2 is YSLEER in the germline V gene. With V trimmed by 3 bases and J by 2 bases, 6 bases remained unmatched. The CDR3 DNA sequence: TGCGCCAGCAGCCAGACCGGGACTAGCGGTACCTACAATGAGCAGTTCTTC. Translation gives CASSQTGTSGTYNEQFF.

This clone was seen a few times. The rearrangement joins TRBV28 to TRBJ2-7; D is possibly TRBD2 (6 bases). The CDR3 has 14 residues. CDR1 is MDHEN and CDR2 is SYDVKM in the germline V gene. V was clipped by 3 bases and J by 2 bases, with 11 bases between them. In DNA form, the CDR3 reads TGTGCCAGCAGTTTCACCGGGAGCCCCTACGAGCAGTACTTC. Encoded protein: CASSFTGSPYEQYF.

The CDR3 sequence is CASSEPATGGLAFF. The CDR3 DNA follows: TGTGCCAGCAGTGAACCGGCGACAGGGGGGTTAGCTTTCTTT. The J gene is TRBJ1-1, the V gene TRBV2, with TRBD1 matching over 9 bases. V was clipped by 2 bases and J by 10 bases; unmatched bases: 8. The CDR3 is 14 residues long. Germline V gene data show CDR1 as SNHLY and CDR2 as FYNNEI.

The rearrangement links TRBV28 to TRBJ1-2, with unresolved D. Germline CDR1 and CDR2: MDHEN and SYDVKM. The CDR3 runs 14 residues. V gave up 6 bases and J gave up 2 bases, with 13 bases separating them. The CDR3 region has the DNA TGTGCCAGCAGGGGCCTGAACAAAAACTATGGCTACACCTTC. Encoded protein: CASRGLNKNYGYTF.

This clone appeared a few times. This rearrangement joins TRBV28 to TRBJ1-2, with 10 bases aligning to TRBD1. Germline assignment: CDR1 MDHEN and CDR2 SYDVKM. The CDR3 is 15 amino acids. Trimming cost V 5 bases and J 4 bases; bases outside gene matches: 7. Written as DNA, the CDR3 is TGTGCCAGCAGTGTCACGGGACAGGGGATCTATGGCTACACCTTC. Translating gives CASSVTGQGIYGYTF.